Listed here are 25 T cell receptor beta chains from one sample, sequenced in a study of sequential checkpoint blockade in melanoma. The treatment denotes: randomized to nivolumab then ipilimumab (arm A) or the reverse (arm B). Assay used: immunoSEQ multiplex PCR; TCRdb lists only in-frame clones, some missing. The sample lists some 35,000 clones, more than 70% occurring once. Sequences were derived from CD8+ T cells sorted from blood (inferred from file names), sampled from a patient given nivolumab and ipilimumab in sequence. The receptor source for this set is a human donor with melanoma.

V usage is TRBV6-4 and J usage is TRBJ1-6; 9 bases are a match to TRBD1. Germline trimming cut 6 bases from V and 5 bases from J; bases unmatched to any gene: 5. In germline, CDR1 is MRHNA, CDR2 SNTAGT. The CDR3 has 15 residues. CDR3 bases: TGTGCCAGCAGGGACAGGGGCGCCGATAATTCACCCCTCCACTTT. Protein product: CASRDRGADNSPLHF.

This rearrangement joins TRBV9 to TRBJ2-1; 13 nucleotides match TRBD2. The V gene's germline CDR1 is SGDLS and CDR2 YYNGEE. This CDR3 is built from 16 residues. V was clipped by 3 bases and J by 8 bases; unmatched bases: 8. CDR3 amino acids: CASSAKPGLAGHEQFF. The CDR3 DNA follows: TGTGCCAGCAGCGCCAAGCCGGGACTAGCGGGACATGAGCAGTTCTTC.

The V gene is TRBV19, the J gene TRBJ1-1; D not resolved. This CDR3 contains 13 residues. Trimming removed 3 bases at V and 2 bases at J, with 7 bases between. In germline, CDR1 is LNHDA, CDR2 SQIVND (reference sequence). Here the CDR3 reads CASSMTSNTEAFF. The CDR3 region has the DNA TGTGCCAGTAGTATGACAAGTAACACTGAAGCTTTCTTT.

The CDR3 DNA reads as TGTGCCAGCAGCGTAGCTTGGGAGGGAACCGGGGAGCTGTTTTTT. It codes for CASSVAWEGTGELFF. The V and J genes are TRBV9 and TRBJ2-2; 7 bases line up with TRBD2. The CDR3 sequence is 15 residues long. Germline V gene data show CDR1 as SGDLS and CDR2 as YYNGEE. V was pared by 0 bases and J by 5 bases, with 4 bases of the junction left unmatched.

CDR3 region: CASSYSSGGPLEQFF. CDR3 in DNA: TGTGCCAGCAGTTACAGTAGCGGGGGACCTTTGGAGCAGTTCTTC. The J gene is TRBJ2-1, the V gene TRBV6-5; 9 bases agree with TRBD2. V was pared by 2 bases and J by 10 bases, with 9 bases of the junction left unmatched. This CDR3 is built from 15 residues. Looked up from germline, CDR1 is MNHEY and CDR2 is SVGAGI.

The V and J genes are TRBV6-5 and TRBJ1-2; weak D call: TRBD1 (6 bases). Per the germline V gene, CDR1 is MNHEY and CDR2 is SVGAGI. The CDR3 sequence is 13 residues long. V gave up 7 bases and J gave up 4 bases, with 13 bases separating them. CDR3 residues: CASTITGIYGYTF. DNA for the CDR3: TGTGCCAGCACTATCACAGGGATCTATGGCTACACCTTC.

The V call is TRBV4-2, the J call TRBJ2-3; D not resolved. The CDR3 consists of 16 residues. V was pared by 0 bases and J by 0 bases, with 10 bases between. CDR1 and CDR2 from the germline V gene are LGHNA and YNFKEQ. The CDR3 loop is CASSQETRSSTDTQYF. The CDR3 DNA reads TGTGCCAGCAGCCAAGAAACGAGATCTAGCACAGATACGCAGTATTTT.

The chain joins TRBV28 to TRBJ2-7; 7 bases match TRBD2. The CDR3 spans 16 residues. From germline, CDR1 is MDHEN and CDR2 SYDVKM. V shed 1 base and J 4 bases; nucleotides not matched to a gene: 10. CDR3 sequence (DNA): TGTGCCAGCAGTTTATCGGGACTAAGCGGGGCTTACGAGCAGTACTTC. It translates to CASSLSGLSGAYEQYF.

This chain uses TRBV7-9 with TRBJ1-1, with TRBD1 as a possible D gene (6 bases). V dropped 1 base and J dropped 2 bases, with 11 bases sitting between them. This CDR3 is 15 amino acids long. The germline V gene has CDR1 SEHNR and CDR2 FQNEAQ (reference sequence). The CDR3: CASSLGSGDNTEAFF. CDR3 nucleotide sequence: TGTGCCAGCAGCTTAGGGTCAGGGGACAACACTGAAGCTTTCTTT.

The CDR3 DNA reads TGCAGCGCTGGTGGGGGACAGTGGATGAGTGCCTATGGCTACACCTTC. Amino acid sequence: CSAGGGQWMSAYGYTF. The V call is TRBV29-1, the J call TRBJ1-2, with 7 bases identical to TRBD1. The CDR3 length is 16 residues. Trimming cost V 7 bases and J 4 bases; bases outside gene matches: 18. Germline V gene data show CDR1 as SQVTM and CDR2 as ANQGSEA.

V gene TRBV28 combines with J gene TRBJ2-7; 14 nucleotides align to TRBD2. Germline CDR1 reads MDHEN; CDR2 reads SYDVKM. There are 15 residues in the CDR3. V lost 5 bases, J lost 3 bases, and 3 bases stayed unmatched. In DNA, the CDR3 is TGTGCCAGCAGTCTCGGGACTAGCGGGAGCTACGAGCAGTACTTC. This gives the protein CASSLGTSGSYEQYF.

The V call is TRBV11-2, the J call TRBJ1-4; the match to TRBD1 covers 9 bases. CDR1 SGHAT and CDR2 FQNNGV come from the germline V gene. V dropped 5 bases and J dropped 4; count of bases not matched to a gene: 14. The CDR3 has 18 residues. This CDR3 reads CASSHPPRRDRDNEKLFF. The CDR3 DNA reads as TGTGCCAGCAGCCACCCCCCACGGCGGGACAGGGATAATGAAAAACTGTTTTTT.

The rearrangement uses TRBV5-4 and TRBJ2-3; 8 positions match TRBD1. CDR1 SGHNT and CDR2 YYREEE come from the germline V gene (reference sequence). Germline trimming cut 0 bases from V and 6 bases from J; bases unmatched to any gene: 3. The CDR3 spans 14 residues. The CDR3 region has the DNA TGTGCCAGCAGCTTGGGGGGACAGGTGGATACGCAGTATTTT. Translating it yields CASSLGGQVDTQYF.

The rearrangement links TRBV7-2 to TRBJ2-7, with D tentatively TRBD2 (6 bases). There are 14 residues in the CDR3. From germline, CDR1 is SGHTA and CDR2 FQGNSA. Trimming took off 5 bases at V and 1 base at J, with 12 bases between the two ends. CDR3 amino acids: CASSQRDSSYEQYF. Here the CDR3 DNA reads TGTGCCAGCAGCCAACGGGACTCATCCTACGAGCAGTACTTC.

In this sample, this clone turned up a few times. The J gene is TRBJ1-3, the V gene TRBV4-3, with 8 positions matching TRBD1. CDR1 is LGHNA, CDR2 YSLEER, per germline. The length of the CDR3 is 15 residues. The V gene end was trimmed by 1 base and the J gene end by 3 bases; junction bases not matched to a gene: 2. This chain's CDR3 is CASSQGQGLGNTIYF. The CDR3 nucleotides are TGCGCCAGCAGCCAAGGACAGGGGCTTGGAAACACCATATATTTT.

The chain employs TRBV11-2 and TRBJ1-1; D may be TRBD1 (5 bases). The CDR3 is 11 residues long. The ends were cut back, 0 bases at V and 10 bases at J, with 6 bases in the middle. Germline values: CDR1 SGHAT, CDR2 FQNNGV. The CDR3 is CASSLEGVAFF. The CDR3 bases are TGTGCCAGCAGCTTAGAAGGGGTAGCTTTCTTT.

In this sample, this clone turned up a few times. The chain combines TRBV9 with TRBJ2-1; tentatively, D is TRBD2 (7 bases). Germline CDR1 SGDLS, CDR2 YYNGEE. The CDR3 is made up of 16 amino acids. V gave up 2 bases and J gave up 11 bases, with 23 bases separating them. The CDR3 DNA reads TGTGCCAGCAGCGTGGGGGAGCGGGAACTTGGACAGAAGCAGTTCTTC. It codes for CASSVGERELGQKQFF. Supplemented by reference TRBV9 and TRBJ2-1, the full variable domain reads DSGVTQTPKHLITATGQRVTLRCSPRSGDLSVYWYQQSLDQGLQFLIQYYNGEERAKGNILERFSAQQFPDLHSELNLSSLELGDSALYFCASSVGERELGQKQFFGPGTRLTVL.

The V gene is TRBV7-6, the J gene TRBJ2-3; D is possibly TRBD2 (6 bases). V was trimmed by 0 bases and J by 0 bases, leaving 7 bases between them. Germline CDR1 and CDR2: SGHVS and FNYEAQ. The CDR3 runs to 15 residues. Here the CDR3 reads CASSLASGSTDTQYF. CDR3 DNA sequence: TGTGCCAGCAGCTTAGCGAGCGGGAGCACAGATACGCAGTATTTT.

This clone was recorded a few times. The chain has TRBV5-8 and TRBJ1-5; D not certain. There are 14 residues in the CDR3. Trimming pared 0 bases from V and 2 bases from J, leaving 6 bases between. Per germline, CDR1 SGHTS and CDR2 YDEGEE. In DNA, the CDR3 is TGTGCCAGCAGCTTGGTCGGGGGCAATCAGCCCCAGCATTTT. Its translation: CASSLVGGNQPQHF. Drawing the rest from reference TRBV5-8 and TRBJ1-5, the complete variable domain is EAGVTQSPTHLIKTRGQQATLRCSPISGHTSVYWYQQALGLGLQFLLWYDEGEERNRGNFPPRFSGRQFPNYSSELNVNALELEDSALYLCASSLVGGNQPQHFGDGTRLSIL.

The gene calls are TRBV7-6 and TRBJ1-4, with TRBD1 matching over 8 bases. The ends lost 5 bases at V and 4 bases at J; junction bases unmatched: 3. The germline gives CDR1 SGHVS, CDR2 FNYEAQ. The CDR3 sequence is 14 residues long. The CDR3 DNA sequence: TGTGCCAGCAGCCTAGACAGGGGTAATGAAAAACTGTTTTTT. Translation: CASSLDRGNEKLFF.

This chain's CDR3 is CSVEGASGFPYEQYF. The CDR3, as DNA: TGCAGCGTTGAAGGGGCTAGCGGGTTTCCCTACGAGCAGTACTTC. This chain joins TRBV29-1 and TRBJ2-7; TRBD2 aligns across 8 bases. J gave up 2 bases and V 1 base, and 7 bases lay outside the gene matches. This CDR3 spans 15 amino acids. Germline CDR1 and CDR2: SQVTM and ANQGSEA.

For the CDR3, the DNA is TGTGCCAGCAGCTGGGGGGGTTGGGATGAGCAGTTCTTC. Protein sequence: CASSWGGWDEQFF. V usage is TRBV11-2 and J usage is TRBJ2-1, with 7 bases identical to TRBD2. Germline V gives CDR1 SGHAT, CDR2 FQNNGV. The J segment lost 8 bases and the V segment lost 4 bases, leaving 5 bases of the junction unmatched. The CDR3 loop spans 13 amino acids.

This clone was found a few times. The J gene is TRBJ1-2, the V gene TRBV7-9; 8 positions agree with TRBD1. V was pared by 0 bases and J by 4 bases, with 7 bases of the junction left unmatched. The CDR3 totals 16 residues. Germline CDR1 reads SEHNR; CDR2 reads FQNEAQ (reference sequence). The CDR3 here is CASSLAQTGVGYGYTF. The DNA of the CDR3 is TGTGCCAGCAGCTTAGCCCAGACAGGGGTGGGCTATGGCTACACCTTC.

A few counts support this clone. The rearrangement uses TRBV13 and TRBJ2-4; the D gene is possibly TRBD2 (5 bases). V lost 4 bases, J lost 0 bases, and 16 bases lay in between. Germline V gene sequence: CDR1 PRHDT, CDR2 FYEKMQ (reference sequence). The CDR3 has 17 amino acids. The DNA of the CDR3 is TGTGCCAGCAGCTCCCCCATGGCCGGACTAGCCAAAAACATTCAGTACTTC. This sequence encodes CASSSPMAGLAKNIQYF.

The chain couples TRBV10-1 to TRBJ2-2; a possible D gene is TRBD2 (5 bases). This CDR3 region has 13 residues. Trimming stripped 6 bases from V and 4 bases from J, with 9 bases between. Germline CDR1 reads WNHNN; CDR2 reads SYGVQD (reference sequence). CDR3 nucleotide sequence: TGCGCCAGCAGCCTAGCCTTCACCGGGGAGCTGTTTTTT. Residues: CASSLAFTGELFF.